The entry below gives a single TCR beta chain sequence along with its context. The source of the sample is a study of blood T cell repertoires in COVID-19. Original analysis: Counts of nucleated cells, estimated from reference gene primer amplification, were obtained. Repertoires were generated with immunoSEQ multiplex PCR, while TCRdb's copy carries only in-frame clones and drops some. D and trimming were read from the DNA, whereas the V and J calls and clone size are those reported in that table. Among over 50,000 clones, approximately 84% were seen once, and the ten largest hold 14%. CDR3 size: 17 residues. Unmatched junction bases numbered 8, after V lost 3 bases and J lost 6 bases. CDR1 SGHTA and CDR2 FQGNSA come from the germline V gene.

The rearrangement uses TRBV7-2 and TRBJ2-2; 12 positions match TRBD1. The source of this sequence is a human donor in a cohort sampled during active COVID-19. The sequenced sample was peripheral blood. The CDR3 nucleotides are TGTGCCAGCAGCTTGGCCGGGACAGGGGGCGATCCCGGGGAGCTGTTTTTT. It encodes CASSLAGTGGDPGELFF.